Following are 17 T cell receptor beta chains from one sample sequenced in a study of blood T cell repertoires in COVID-19. The assay was immunoSEQ multiplex PCR, and TCRdb's table has in-frame clones only and misses some. Here the sample spans approximately 100,000 clones, 85% being singletons. Sequences were obtained from peripheral blood. The receptors derive from an older man with acute or convalescent COVID-19.

The chain couples TRBV29-1 to TRBJ1-2; D may be TRBD1 (6 bases). Between the trimmed V and J ends, which lost 5 bases and 4 bases, there was a span of 14 bases. CDR1 is SQVTM, CDR2 ANQGSEA, per germline. The length of the CDR3 is 13 residues. This CDR3 reads CSVRPQTGYGYTF. DNA for the CDR3: TGCAGCGTTCGTCCCCAGACAGGCTATGGCTACACCTTC. The variable domain in full, completed from reference TRBV29-1 and TRBJ1-2, reads SAVISQKPSRDICQRGTSLTIQCQVDSQVTMMFWYRQQPGQSLTLIATANQGSEATYESGFVIDKFPISRPNLTFSTLTVSNMSPEDSSIYLCSVRPQTGYGYTFGSGTRLTVV.

The chain is built from TRBV3-1 (or the pseudogene TRBV3-2) and TRBJ1-5, with a tentative D call TRBD1 (5 bases). The germline CDR1 and CDR2 sequences are LGHDT and YNNKEL (reference sequence). V lost 1 base, J lost 7 bases, and 11 bases lay in between. The CDR3 is 14 residues long. Here the CDR3 DNA reads TGTGCCAGCAGCCAAGCGGGGGGGATACAGCCCCAGCATTTT. As protein: CASSQAGGIQPQHF.

This chain connects TRBV5-4 to TRBJ2-1; possible D gene TRBD1, 5 bases. Germline V gene sequence: CDR1 SGHNT, CDR2 YYREEE (reference sequence). This CDR3 has 13 amino acids. Between the trimmed V and J ends, which lost 4 bases and 7 bases, there was a span of 12 bases. The chain's CDR3 is CASSRKTANEQFF. The CDR3 nucleotides are TGTGCCAGCAGCCGCAAGACAGCAAATGAGCAGTTCTTC.

This sequence joins TRBV27 and TRBJ2-2; a possible D gene is TRBD1 (6 bases). The germline V and J ends were trimmed by 4 bases and 8 bases, with 17 bases remaining between them. CDR3 length: 15 residues. Germline-derived CDR1 and CDR2 are MNHEY and SMNVEV (reference sequence). The DNA of the CDR3 is TGTGCCAGCAGTTCCCCAGGGGAATTTAGAGGGGAGCTGTTTTTT. Amino acid sequence: CASSSPGEFRGELFF.

V usage is TRBV5-1 and J usage is TRBJ2-1, with TRBD2 identical over 14 bases. Germline CDR1 SGHRS, CDR2 YFSETQ. Trimming at V came to 5 bases and at J to 6 bases, leaving 4 bases not matched to a gene. The length of the CDR3 is 15 residues. The CDR3 region is CASRYGLAGGNEQFF. The CDR3 DNA reads as TGCGCCAGCAGATACGGACTAGCGGGAGGCAATGAGCAGTTCTTC.

In nucleotides, the CDR3 is TGTGCCAGCAGCCAACAGGGTATTAACACCGGGGAGCTGTTTTTT. It translates to CASSQQGINTGELFF. V is TRBV3-1 (or the pseudogene TRBV3-2) and J is TRBJ2-2, with D perhaps matching TRBD1 (5 bases). The CDR3 extends over 15 amino acids. Germline CDR1 LGHDT, CDR2 YNNKEL (reference sequence). V was pared by 2 bases and J by 2 bases, with 9 bases between.

The chain links TRBV30 to TRBJ2-7; TRBD2 matches 10 bases. This CDR3 has 15 amino acids. Germline values: CDR1 GTSNPN, CDR2 SVGIG (reference sequence). The junction had 11 bases not matched to a gene; V was cut back by 2 bases and J by 7 bases. The CDR3: CAWSFLGLAGAEQYF. In nucleotides, the CDR3 is TGTGCCTGGAGTTTTCTCGGTCTAGCGGGAGCAGAGCAGTACTTC.

The rearrangement uses TRBV27 and TRBJ1-5; TRBD1 matches at 10 bases. Germline assignment: CDR1 MNHEY and CDR2 SMNVEV (reference sequence). This CDR3 region has 17 residues. Trimming took 8 bases from V and 2 from J; bases not matched to a gene: 12. In nucleotides, the CDR3 is TGTGCCAGCCGACCGACGACAGGGGGCGAAGGCAATCAGCCCCAGCATTTT. The encoded protein is CASRPTTGGEGNQPQHF.

The rearrangement links TRBV6-5 to TRBJ2-7, with 14 bases matching TRBD2. Germline V CDR1 and CDR2: MNHEY, SVGAGI. The CDR3 is 16 residues long. V was pared by 7 bases and J by 7 bases, with 12 bases of the junction left unmatched. CDR3 DNA sequence: TGTGCCAGCACCTACTCGACTAGCGGGAGGGCCGGGGAGCAGTACTTC. As protein: CASTYSTSGRAGEQYF.

V usage is TRBV5-1 and J usage is TRBJ2-2; weak D call: TRBD1 (6 bases). The germline CDR1 and CDR2 sequences are SGHRS and YFSETQ. With 6 bases removed from V and 2 bases from J, the gap between germline ends came to 14 bases. CDR3 length: 15 amino acids. Written as DNA, the CDR3 is TGCGCCAGCAACCAGGACAGCCTAAACACCGGGGAGCTGTTTTTT. It codes for CASNQDSLNTGELFF.

This clone appeared once. V is TRBV9 and J is TRBJ2-1; D remains unclear. Germline V gives CDR1 SGDLS, CDR2 YYNGEE. The CDR3 sequence is 14 residues long. The ends were cut back, 0 bases at V and 9 bases at J, with 13 bases in the middle. CDR3 region: CASSVVGQPGEQFF. The CDR3 region has the DNA TGTGCCAGCAGCGTAGTGGGCCAACCCGGTGAGCAGTTCTTC.

This sequence joins TRBV6-1 and TRBJ2-2, with D perhaps TRBD2 (5 bases). Deletions cut 2 bases from V and 4 bases from J, with 8 bases between. CDR3 length: 14 amino acids. Per germline, CDR1 MNHNS and CDR2 SASEGT. In DNA form, the CDR3 reads TGTGCCAGCAGTGAAATGAGGGTCACCGGGGAGCTGTTTTTT. Amino acid sequence: CASSEMRVTGELFF.

The chain recombines TRBV18 with TRBJ1-1; D gene ambiguous. The CDR3 is 16 amino acids. Trimming pared 4 bases from V and 0 bases from J, leaving 15 bases between. Germline-derived CDR1 and CDR2 are KGHSH and LQKENI. The CDR3 coding sequence is TGTGCCAGCTCACTCCTGGAGCGGCGGCTGAACACTGAAGCTTTCTTT. Its protein product is CASSLLERRLNTEAFF.

The V call is TRBV6-5, the J call TRBJ2-2; 10 nucleotides agree with TRBD1. The CDR3 contains 14 residues. Germline-derived CDR1 and CDR2 are MNHEY and SVGAGI. The ends lost 8 bases at V and 3 bases at J; junction bases unmatched: 3. The CDR3 here is CASGGTGDTGELFF. The CDR3 region has the DNA TGTGCCAGCGGAGGGACAGGGGACACCGGGGAGCTGTTTTTT.

This chain links TRBV27 with TRBJ2-3; 8 positions agree with TRBD2. Germline CDR1 MNHEY, CDR2 SMNVEV (reference sequence). V was pared by 5 bases and J by 6 bases, with 7 bases of the junction left unmatched. The CDR3 loop spans 14 amino acids. CDR3 nucleotides: TGTGCCAGCAGTATATTAGCGGGACGGGATACGCAGTATTTT. Translation gives CASSILAGRDTQYF.

The chain links TRBV30 to TRBJ1-6, with 7 positions matching TRBD1. CDR3 length: 13 residues. Germline V gives CDR1 GTSNPN, CDR2 SVGIG (reference sequence). The chain's CDR3 is CATTGDPRSPLHF. The DNA of the CDR3 is TGTGCTACTACAGGGGATCCCAGGTCACCCCTCCACTTT.

This clone has a single count. V usage is TRBV27 and J usage is TRBJ1-2; the D gene is possibly TRBD1 (6 bases). Deletions cut 8 bases from V and 8 bases from J, with 15 bases between. The germline V gene encodes CDR1 MNHEY and CDR2 SMNVEV (reference sequence). The CDR3 is 12 residues long. The CDR3: CASGHPQGGYTF. CDR3 sequence (DNA): TGTGCCAGCGGACATCCGCAGGGGGGCTACACCTTC.